This is a list of T cell receptor beta chains from one sample in a study of cytomegalovirus exposure and HLA in healthy donors. TCRdb's table, derived via immunoSEQ multiplex PCR, lists solely in-frame clones and lacks some. Found here are approximately 190,000 clones, over 60% of them singletons; the top ten hold roughly 2.1%. The sample comprised PBMCs. These TCRs come from a woman younger than 45 in good health and CMV-seropositive. The CDR3 runs from the conserved cysteine through the conserved F or W. Fields, in order: V gene, D gene, J gene, clone size, CDR3 protein, CDR3 DNA. A D gene is named only where the DNA matches it firmly. The size field is filled for only some rows; it gives once, few, many or a size class.

TRBV29-1	TRBD2	TRBJ2-3	NA	CSVTGGRLTDTQYF	TGCAGCGTCACGGGGGGGCGGTTGACAGATACGCAGTATTTT
TRBV5-1	TRBD2	TRBJ2-3	few	CASSWGGTSGTDTQYF	TGCGCCAGCAGCTGGGGAGGGACTAGCGGCACAGATACGCAGTATTTT
TRBV5-6	TRBD1	TRBJ1-6	few	CASSVGQYNSPLHF	TGTGCCAGCAGCGTGGGACAGTATAATTCACCCCTCCACTTT
TRBV7-8	NA	TRBJ2-1	NA	CASSAQGSRSNEQFF	TGTGCCAGCAGCGCGCAAGGGAGCCGATCCAATGAGCAGTTCTTC
TRBV5-1	NA	TRBJ1-1	NA	CSGDTEAFF	TGCTCAGGGGACACTGAAGCTTTCTTT
TRBV28	TRBD1	TRBJ1-1	NA	CASSAGGQQEAFF	TGTGCCAGCAGTGCAGGGGGACAGCAGGAAGCTTTCTTT
TRBV29-1	NA	TRBJ1-6	NA	CSVSEGEASPLHF	TGCAGCGTTTCCGAGGGCGAGGCTTCACCCCTCCACTTT
TRBV28	TRBD1	TRBJ1-5	NA	CASSYILNRGYSNQPQHF	TGTGCCAGCAGTTACATTCTGAACAGGGGCTATAGCAATCAGCCCCAGCATTTT
TRBV5-1	TRBD2	TRBJ2-1	NA	CASSGTSESSYNEQFF	TGCGCCAGCAGCGGAACTAGCGAGAGCTCCTACAATGAGCAGTTCTTC
TRBV6-1	NA	TRBJ1-3	few	CASSEQAGFGNTIYF	TGTGCCAGCAGTGAACAGGCAGGGTTCGGAAACACCATATATTTT
TRBV7-2	NA	TRBJ1-5	NA	CASSLEHHKNQPQHF	TGTGCCAGCAGCTTAGAACACCACAAGAATCAGCCCCAGCATTTT
TRBV7-2	NA	TRBJ1-5	NA	CASSPGGQPQHF	TGTGCCAGCAGCCCCGGGGGTCAGCCCCAGCATTTT
TRBV5-1	NA	TRBJ1-4	NA	CASSPGGTATNEKLFF	TGCGCCAGCAGCCCCGGCGGGACTGCGACTAATGAAAAACTGTTTTTT
TRBV6-6	TRBD1	TRBJ1-5	NA	CASSSRQGPNQPQHF	TGTGCCAGCAGTTCCCGACAGGGCCCCAATCAGCCCCAGCATTTT
TRBV18	TRBD1	TRBJ1-2	once	CASSRTGEDYGYTF	TGTGCCAGCTCACGGACAGGGGAGGACTATGGCTACACCTTC
TRBV19	NA	TRBJ1-5	NA	CASVESQAGVNQPQHF	TGTGCCAGTGTAGAAAGCCAGGCCGGGGTCAATCAGCCCCAGCATTTT
TRBV4-1	TRBD1	TRBJ1-2	NA	CASSQAPGGNYGYTF	TGCGCCAGCAGCCAAGCCCCAGGGGGCAACTATGGCTACACCTTC
TRBV7-8	TRBD2	TRBJ2-1	NA	CASNSRLAGESYNEQFF	TGTGCCAGCAACTCGAGACTAGCGGGGGAGTCTTACAATGAGCAGTTCTTC